Given below is one T cell receptor (beta chain) in context. The CDR3 contains 14 residues. The V end lost 1 base, the J end lost 5 bases, and 11 bases lay between the germline ends. Looked up from germline, CDR1 is SEHNR and CDR2 is FQNEAQ (reference sequence). The record originates from a study of blood T cell repertoires in COVID-19. As for the study in general: Nucleic acid was either cDNA or gDNA, and it came from T cells, B-cell-depleted T cells, or PBMCs.

Assay: immunoSEQ multiplex PCR; the TCRdb copy retains only in-frame clones and omits some. The table records a few hundred thousand clones, 80% to 90% of them present only once. The receptor's source is a man younger than 45 with acute or convalescent COVID-19. The gene calls are TRBV7-9 and TRBJ2-5; D gene ambiguous. Sequences were obtained from peripheral blood. The CDR3 DNA sequence: TGTGCCAGCAGCTTAGAGCTCAATGCGGAGACCCAGTACTTC. It encodes CASSLELNAETQYF.